These 18 T cell receptor beta chains were sequenced from one sample in a study of cytomegalovirus exposure and HLA in healthy donors. PCR amplification relied on 60 Vbeta primers (plus 13 Jbeta primers). Sequencing was performed with immunoSEQ multiplex PCR; in TCRdb, only in-frame clones are kept and a portion is missing. Of more than 100,000 clones in the sample, approximately 85% were seen once. The specimen sequenced was PBMCs. Every receptor here comes from a woman aged 45 to 65 in good health and CMV-seropositive.

V and J are TRBV19 and TRBJ2-5, with 9 nucleotides matching TRBD1. The CDR3 loop spans 14 amino acids. V lost 9 bases, J lost 3 bases, and 8 bases stayed unmatched. The germline V gene encodes CDR1 LNHDA and CDR2 SQIVND (reference sequence). CDR3 loop: CASAGTGLKETQYF. DNA for the CDR3: TGTGCCAGCGCGGGGACAGGGCTGAAAGAGACCCAGTACTTC. Based on the CDR3 plus reference TRBV19 and TRBJ2-5, the full variable domain is DGGITQSPKYLFRKEGQNVTLSCEQNLNHDAMYWYRQDPGQGLRLIYYSQIVNDFQKGDIAEGYSVSREKKESFPLTVTSAQKNPTAFYLCASAGTGLKETQYFGPGTRLLVL.

This clone was detected a few times. The gene calls are TRBV2 and TRBJ2-1; D is possibly TRBD2 (5 bases). With 8 bases removed from V and 1 base from J, the gap between germline ends came to 15 bases. Germline values: CDR1 SNHLY, CDR2 FYNNEI. The CDR3 has 15 amino acids. The CDR3 region is CASFGESRSYNEQFF. The CDR3 nucleotides read TGTGCCAGCTTCGGGGAAAGTAGGTCCTACAATGAGCAGTTCTTC.

In its sample, this clone was seen a few times. V is TRBV30 and J is TRBJ2-1, with 7 bases lining up with TRBD2. This CDR3 region has 14 residues. Germline trimming cut 6 bases from V and 10 bases from J; bases unmatched to any gene: 15. CDR1 GTSNPN and CDR2 SVGIG come from the germline V gene (reference sequence). Written as DNA, the CDR3 is TGTGCCTGTCCGGCCTTGGGACTACGCGGAGAGCAGTTCTTC. As protein: CACPALGLRGEQFF. The variable domain in full, completed from reference TRBV30 and TRBJ2-1, reads SQTIHQWPATLVQPVGSPLSLECTVEGTSNPNLYWYRQAAGRGLQLLFYSVGIGQISSEVPQNLSASRPQDRQFILSSKKLLLSDSGFYLCACPALGLRGEQFFGPGTRLTVL.

V and J are TRBV28 and TRBJ2-1; 8 positions agree with TRBD2. V was pared by 5 bases and J by 1 base, with 16 bases of the junction left unmatched. CDR1 is MDHEN and CDR2 is SYDVKM in the germline V gene. This CDR3 has 19 amino acids. CDR3: CASSPYLGLVGPSYNEQFF. CDR3 DNA: TGTGCCAGCAGTCCGTACCTGGGACTAGTTGGGCCGTCCTACAATGAGCAGTTCTTC.

The chain couples TRBV6-5 to TRBJ1-1; TRBD1 aligns across 7 bases. The length of the CDR3 is 12 residues. V trimming: 8 bases; J trimming: 10 bases; junction bases outside the gene matches: 10. CDR1 is MNHEY and CDR2 is SVGAGI in the germline V gene. DNA for the CDR3: TGTGCCAGCGGCGACAGGGAACGTGTAGCTTTCTTT. Its protein product is CASGDRERVAFF.

Only a few counts were recorded for this clone. The chain is built from TRBV28 and TRBJ2-2; 9 bases align to TRBD1. The junction had 8 bases not matched to a gene; V was cut back by 4 bases and J by 5 bases. Germline V gives CDR1 MDHEN, CDR2 SYDVKM. The CDR3 runs 16 residues. CDR3 nucleotide sequence: TGTGCCAGCAGTTCACCGGACAGGGGACGGACCGGGGAGCTGTTTTTT. Residues: CASSSPDRGRTGELFF.

The chain couples TRBV30 to TRBJ2-2; the match to TRBD1 covers 8 bases. J was trimmed by 5 bases and V by 2 bases; bases with no gene match: 7. Germline values: CDR1 GTSNPN, CDR2 SVGIG (reference sequence). The CDR3 has 15 amino acids. In DNA form, the CDR3 reads TGTGCCTGGAGTCGCGGACAGGGTGGAACCGGGGAGCTGTTTTTT. This gives the protein CAWSRGQGGTGELFF.

This chain links TRBV11-3 with TRBJ2-3; 7 positions match TRBD2. Germline values: CDR1 SGHNT, CDR2 YENEEA. Germline trimming cut 5 bases from V and 2 bases from J; bases unmatched to any gene: 4. The CDR3 totals 14 residues. The CDR3, as DNA: TGTGCCAGCAGCGTGGGACTAAACACAGATACGCAGTATTTT. It specifies CASSVGLNTDTQYF. Variable domain in full (rest from reference TRBV11-3 and TRBJ2-3): EAGVVQSPRYKIIEKKQPVAFWCNPISGHNTLYWYLQNLGQGPELLIRYENEEAVDDSQLPKDRFSAERLKGVDSTLKIQPAELGDSAVYLCASSVGLNTDTQYFGPGTRLTVL.

The chain joins TRBV2 to TRBJ1-6, with a weak D call TRBD1 (6 bases). The CDR3 totals 14 residues. CDR1 and CDR2 from the germline V gene are SNHLY and FYNNEI. With 7 bases removed from V and 4 bases from J, the gap between germline ends came to 11 bases. CDR3 nucleotides: TGTGCCAGCACCCGCACAGGGTATAATTCACCCCTCCACTTT. Protein product: CASTRTGYNSPLHF.

About this clone itself: One end of the junction varies from germline; a read error may be responsible. The chain has TRBV7-9 and TRBJ1-4; no definite D call. This CDR3 has 12 amino acids. Looked up from germline, CDR1 is SEHNR and CDR2 is FQNEAQ (reference sequence). In nucleotides, the CDR3 is TGTTCCAGCAGCTTAGGAGGTCGAAAACTGTTTTTT. Protein product: CSSSLGGRKLFF.

The chain combines TRBV6-5 with TRBJ1-1; D remains unclear. Germline values: CDR1 MNHEY, CDR2 SVGAGI. Trimming pared 2 bases from V and 3 bases from J, leaving 13 bases between. The CDR3 totals 15 residues. Here the CDR3 DNA reads TGTGCCAGCAGTTACGTCCAAACTGTCCACACTGAAGCTTTCTTT. Protein sequence: CASSYVQTVHTEAFF.

This chain uses TRBV2 with TRBJ1-4; D perhaps matches TRBD1 (5 bases). Germline lookup yields CDR1 SNHLY and CDR2 FYNNEI. The CDR3 totals 15 residues. The V and J ends lost 1 base and 6 bases respectively, with 12 bases between them. The CDR3 sequence: CASSEGTWGDEKLFF. CDR3 nucleotides: TGTGCCAGCAGTGAAGGGACCTGGGGGGATGAAAAACTGTTTTTT.

The chain couples TRBV7-9 to TRBJ1-5; D ambiguous. In germline, CDR1 is SEHNR, CDR2 FQNEAQ (reference sequence). This CDR3 region has 12 residues. Trimming took off 8 bases at V and 6 bases at J, with 11 bases between the two ends. The CDR3, as DNA: TGTGCCAGCTCGGGAGGATTTCAGCCCCAGCATTTT. Translating gives CASSGGFQPQHF.

This rearrangement joins TRBV5-1 to TRBJ1-2; D is uncertain. Per the germline V gene, CDR1 is SGHRS and CDR2 is YFSETQ. The CDR3 loop spans 15 amino acids. V was cut by 3 bases and J by 7 bases, with 19 bases left in between. CDR3 region: CASSSFQPGISGYTF. CDR3 sequence (DNA): TGCGCCAGCAGCTCCTTCCAGCCCGGGATAAGTGGCTACACCTTC. Complete variable domain (other parts from reference TRBV5-1 and TRBJ1-2): KAGVTQTPRYLIKTRGQQVTLSCSPISGHRSVSWYQQTPGQGLQFLFEYFSETQRNKGNFPGRFSGRQFSNSRSEMNVSTLELGDSALYLCASSSFQPGISGYTFGSGTRLTVV.

This chain links TRBV28 with TRBJ1-2; D is possibly TRBD1 (5 bases). The CDR3 is 12 amino acids. V lost 6 bases and J lost 8, with 13 bases in between. Germline V CDR1 and CDR2: MDHEN, SYDVKM. The CDR3 spells CASSREGRGYTF. The CDR3 DNA sequence: TGTGCCAGCAGCCGAGAGGGGAGGGGCTACACCTTC.

The chain links TRBV15 to TRBJ2-7; 8 bases align to TRBD2. V trimming: 3 bases; J trimming: 3 bases; junction bases outside the gene matches: 13. Germline CDR1 and CDR2: LNHNV and YYDKDF (reference sequence). The CDR3 runs to 17 residues. The CDR3 coding sequence is TGTGCCACCAGCAGGGACTTCCGTAGGACTAGCTTCTACGAGCAGTACTTC. The encoded protein is CATSRDFRRTSFYEQYF.

The gene calls are TRBV4-1 and TRBJ1-2; D perhaps matches TRBD1 (6 bases). The V gene's germline CDR1 is MGHRA and CDR2 YSYEKL. V lost 4 bases and J 8 bases, leaving 14 bases between the germline ends. CDR3 length: 13 amino acids. The CDR3 region is CASSPSTGEGYTF. In nucleotides, the CDR3 is TGCGCCAGCAGCCCCTCGACAGGTGAAGGCTACACCTTC.

J is TRBJ2-3 and V is TRBV5-1, with D unclear. V shed 1 base and J shed 4 bases, with 7 bases lying between them. There are 13 residues in the CDR3. The germline V gene encodes CDR1 SGHRS and CDR2 YFSETQ. The CDR3 loop is CASSLSAADTQYF. The DNA of the CDR3 is TGCGCCAGCAGCTTGTCGGCGGCAGATACGCAGTATTTT.